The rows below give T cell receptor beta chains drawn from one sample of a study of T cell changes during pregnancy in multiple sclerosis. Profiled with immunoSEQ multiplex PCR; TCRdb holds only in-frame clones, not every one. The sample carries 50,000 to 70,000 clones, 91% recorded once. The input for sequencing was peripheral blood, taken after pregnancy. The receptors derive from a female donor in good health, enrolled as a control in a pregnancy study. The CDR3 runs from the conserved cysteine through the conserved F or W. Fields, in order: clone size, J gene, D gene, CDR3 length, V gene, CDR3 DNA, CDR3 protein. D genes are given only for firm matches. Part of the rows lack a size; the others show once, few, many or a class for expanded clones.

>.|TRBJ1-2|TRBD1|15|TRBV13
TGTGCCAGCAGCCCAACAGGGGAAGGTTCCTATGGCTACACCTTC
CASSPTGEGSYGYTF
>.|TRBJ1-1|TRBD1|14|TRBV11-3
TGTGCCAGCAGCTTAGTGACAGGGTCGGCTGAAGCTTTCTTT
CASSLVTGSAEAFF
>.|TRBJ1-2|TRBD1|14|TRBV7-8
TGTGCCAGCAGCCCCGTTACAGGGGACTATGGCTACACCTTC
CASSPVTGDYGYTF
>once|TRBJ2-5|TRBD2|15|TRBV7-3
TGTGCCAGCAGCCAAGCGTCTAGCGGGCGCGGGGCCCAGTACTTC
CASSQASSGRGAQYF
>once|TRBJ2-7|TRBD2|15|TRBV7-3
TGTGCCAGCAGCTTAGGAGCGGGGAGCTCCTACGAGCAGTACTTC
CASSLGAGSSYEQYF
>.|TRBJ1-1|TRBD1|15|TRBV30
TGTGCCTGGAGTGTAGGACAGGTGGTGAACACTGAAGCTTTCTTT
CAWSVGQVVNTEAFF
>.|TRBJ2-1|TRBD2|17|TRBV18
TGTGCCAGCTCACCACCTCTCGGGGGGAGCTCCTACAATGAGCAGTTCTTC
CASSPPLGGSSYNEQFF
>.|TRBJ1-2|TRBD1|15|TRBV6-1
TGTGCCAGCAGTGAATACAGGGGAGCGAACTATGGCTACACCTTC
CASSEYRGANYGYTF
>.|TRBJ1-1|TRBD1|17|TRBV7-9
TGTGCCAGCAGCTCCCAAGCGGACAGGGTTATTGCCACTGAAGCTTTCTTT
CASSSQADRVIATEAFF
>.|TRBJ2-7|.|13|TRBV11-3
TGTGCCAGCAGCTCGGGGGACAGCTACGAGCAGTACTTC
CASSSGDSYEQYF
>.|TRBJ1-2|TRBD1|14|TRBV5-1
TGCGCCAGCAGCTTCGGACAGGGTGGCTATGGCTACACCTTC
CASSFGQGGYGYTF